Each of the 16 T cell receptor beta chains below was sequenced from the same sample in a study of metastatic and nonmetastatic thyroid tumors. TCRdb re-called clones from the PCR reads using MiXCR. The sample holds about 18,000 clones, 25% to 30% seen once. All patients were treatment-naive before thyroid surgery. Sequencing used tumor tissue. These TCRs come from a male donor with papillary thyroid cancer or a benign thyroid nodule (not recorded which). Some clones in this sample may be carry-over from other donors' samples.

The rearrangement links TRBV7-3 to TRBJ1-1, with a tentative D call TRBD1 (5 bases). V was trimmed by 5 bases and J by 1 base, leaving 11 bases between them. The V gene's germline CDR1 is SGHTA and CDR2 FQGTGA. This CDR3 has 14 amino acids. As DNA, the CDR3 is TGTGCCAGCAGCCCCACCGGGGCGAACACTGAAGCTTTCTTT. This codes for CASSPTGANTEAFF.

This clone was counted only a few times. The chain couples TRBV24-1 to TRBJ2-7, with a weak D call TRBD2 (5 bases). V lost 10 bases and J lost 2, with 14 bases in between. The CDR3 sequence is 13 residues long. Germline CDR1 reads KGHDR; CDR2 reads SFDVKD. CDR3 DNA sequence: TGTGCCACTGCAAGTGGGGAGACCTACGAGCAGTACTTC. Amino acid sequence: CATASGETYEQYF.

This chain connects TRBV5-5 to TRBJ2-7, with D hard to call. Germline CDR1 and CDR2: SGHKS and YYEKEE (reference sequence). The germline V and J ends were trimmed by 0 bases and 7 bases, with 14 bases remaining between them. This CDR3 is 14 amino acids long. As DNA, the CDR3 is TGTGCCAGCAGCTTGGAGGCCCCAGCGAGGGAGCAGTACTTC. It is translated as CASSLEAPAREQYF.

J is TRBJ1-3 and V is TRBV5-6; D uncertain. The length of the CDR3 is 14 residues. The germline V and J ends were trimmed by 2 bases and 4 bases, with 10 bases remaining between them. The germline gives CDR1 SGHDT, CDR2 YYEEEE. The CDR3 loop is CASSFNARGNTIYF. The CDR3 DNA reads TGTGCCAGCAGCTTTAATGCACGGGGAAACACCATATATTTT.

This clone is labeled as medium-sized. This chain links TRBV7-8 with TRBJ2-7; TRBD2 is a possible D gene (6 bases). The CDR3 consists of 13 residues. Deletions cut 7 bases from V and 2 bases from J, with 12 bases between. Germline values: CDR1 SGHVS, CDR2 FQNEAQ. This CDR3 is CASTLGGAYEQYF. Written as DNA, the CDR3 is TGTGCCAGCACCTTGGGGGGAGCCTACGAGCAGTACTTC.

In its sample, this clone was seen many times. The chain is built from TRBV29-1 and TRBJ2-1; 8 bases agree with TRBD2. Trimming at V came to 2 bases and at J to 0 bases, leaving 3 bases not matched to a gene. Germline CDR1 is SQVTM and CDR2 is ANQGSEA. The CDR3 spans 15 residues. The CDR3 region is CSVELAGGSYNEQFF. The CDR3 region has the DNA TGCAGCGTTGAACTTGCGGGAGGCTCCTACAATGAGCAGTTCTTC.

This clone came up many times. A read error may explain this, as a much larger clone is one base away. The same CDR3 also results from other DNA sequences found in this sample. V gene TRBV27 combines with J gene TRBJ2-7; D possibly corresponds to TRBD1 (6 bases). CDR1 MNHEY and CDR2 SMNVEV come from the germline V gene (reference sequence). This CDR3 contains 13 residues. The CDR3 loop is CACSAAGVYEQYF. CDR3 DNA: TGTGCCTGCAGTGCAGCAGGGGTGTACGAGCAGTACTTC.

The chain combines TRBV19 with TRBJ2-3, with 12 bases identical to TRBD2. Germline CDR1 LNHDA, CDR2 SQIVND (reference sequence). The CDR3 totals 13 residues. The V gene end was trimmed by 10 bases and the J gene end by 7 bases; junction bases not matched to a gene: 6. CDR3 nucleotides: TGTGCCACAGGGACTAGCGGGCGGTATACGCAGTATTTT. The encoded protein is CATGTSGRYTQYF.

By share of the sample, this clone is medium-sized. The chain recombines TRBV20-1 with TRBJ2-5; the match to TRBD1 covers 10 bases. There are 16 residues in the CDR3. Germline CDR1 and CDR2: DFQATT and SNEGSKA (reference sequence). V gave up 6 bases and J gave up 4 bases; unmatched junction bases: 14. CDR3 loop: CSASGTGEKMSETQYF. In DNA, the CDR3 is TGCAGTGCCTCCGGGACAGGGGAGAAAATGTCAGAGACCCAGTACTTC.

The gene calls are TRBV20-1 and TRBJ2-7, with TRBD1 as a possible D gene (5 bases). Germline CDR1 reads DFQATT; CDR2 reads SNEGSKA (reference sequence). The CDR3 has 13 amino acids. The V gene lost 6 bases and the J gene lost 2 bases, with 14 bases spanning the gap. CDR3 sequence (DNA): TGCAGTGCAAAGTGGCCAGGGACCTACGAGCAGTACTTC. This encodes CSAKWPGTYEQYF.

The sample holds many counts of this clone. The genes are TRBV19 and TRBJ1-5; D possibly corresponds to TRBD1 (5 bases). The CDR3 totals 15 residues. Germline V gene sequence: CDR1 LNHDA, CDR2 SQIVND (reference sequence). The V end lost 6 bases, the J end lost 6 bases, and 18 bases lay between the germline ends. CDR3 sequence (DNA): TGTGCCAGTAGCCCGCGGGGCCAGGCTATTCAGCCCCAGCATTTT. Translation: CASSPRGQAIQPQHF.

This chain links TRBV20-1 with TRBJ2-7; 9 nucleotides match TRBD1. The trim removed 4 bases at V and 5 bases at J, leaving 9 bases unmatched. The CDR3 has 14 residues. The germline V gene has CDR1 DFQATT and CDR2 SNEGSKA (reference sequence). The CDR3 protein is CSAIPGQGGNEQYF. The CDR3 DNA reads TGCAGTGCTATTCCGGGACAGGGTGGCAACGAGCAGTACTTC.

This clone was seen at least ten times. The J gene is TRBJ2-1, the V gene TRBV7-8, with D perhaps matching TRBD2 (5 bases). Germline V lookup: CDR1 SGHVS, CDR2 FQNEAQ. Deletions cut 0 bases from V and 0 bases from J, with 12 bases between. CDR3 size: 17 residues. CDR3 residues: CASSLAGMGSSYNEQFF. The CDR3 DNA follows: TGTGCCAGCAGCTTAGCAGGGATGGGGAGCTCCTACAATGAGCAGTTCTTC.

At least ten counts were recorded for this clone. The chain recombines TRBV7-3 with TRBJ2-7; D possibly uses TRBD1 or TRBD2 (5 bases each). This CDR3 is 13 amino acids long. From germline, CDR1 is SGHTA and CDR2 FQGTGA. The ends were cut back, 2 bases at V and 6 bases at J, with 11 bases in the middle. The CDR3 nucleotides are TGTGCCAGCAGCTTATCTCGGGACGGCGAGCAGTACTTC. This sequence encodes CASSLSRDGEQYF. Supplemented by reference TRBV7-3 and TRBJ2-7, the full variable domain reads GAGVSQTPSNKVTEKGKYVELRCDPISGHTALYWYRQSLGQGPEFLIYFQGTGAADDSGLPNDRFFAVRPEGSVSTLKIQRTERGDSAVYLCASSLSRDGEQYFGPGTRLTVT.

In its sample, this clone was seen a few times. The CDR3, as DNA: TGTGCCAGCAGCCGGGGGGGTTGGGCTGAAGCTTTCTTT. Translated: CASSRGGWAEAFF. The chain is built from TRBV11-2 and TRBJ1-1, with a possible D match to TRBD1 (5 bases). Trimming shortened V by 5 bases and J by 6 bases, and 13 bases separated the two germline ends. The CDR3 is made up of 13 amino acids. Germline-derived CDR1 and CDR2 are SGHAT and FQNNGV.

At least ten counts were recorded for this clone. The rearrangement joins TRBV7-2 to TRBJ2-1; 16 bases are a match to TRBD2. Germline V CDR1 and CDR2: SGHTA, FQGNSA. The CDR3 spans 14 residues. J was trimmed by 10 bases and V by 8 bases; bases with no gene match: 5. The CDR3 region has the DNA TGTGCCAGCGGGACTAGCGGGAGGGCCAGGGAGCAGTTCTTC. Its translation is CASGTSGRAREQFF.